Below, 7 T cell receptor beta chains from the same sample are listed, as sequenced in a study of vaccination effects on CD4 cells after COVID-19. Antigen-specific CD4+ T cells were first expanded with viral peptide pools by the ViraFEST assay and only then sequenced. A 10-day culture period preceded the isolation of CD4+ T cells. Participants got two doses of BNT162b2 or mRNA-1273 vaccine. Which antigens these TCRs recognize remains unknown. Profiling relied on immunoSEQ multiplex PCR, and the TCRdb table lists in-frame clones only, not all of them. This sample has 20,000 or so clones; about 72% occur once, and the top ten carry about 9.1%. Sequencing used CD4+ T cells from PBMCs cultured with HCoV-229E spike peptides, obtained after COVID-19 vaccination. Receptors originate from a human donor who received a COVID-19 vaccine.

J is TRBJ1-5 and V is TRBV6-6, with D tentatively TRBD1 (6 bases). The CDR3 sequence is 15 residues long. V lost 7 bases, J lost 6 bases, and 19 bases lay in between. CDR1 is MNHNY, CDR2 SVGAGI, per germline (reference sequence). The chain's CDR3 is CASNPTRGGGQPQHF. DNA for the CDR3: TGTGCCAGCAACCCAACGAGGGGGGGAGGTCAGCCCCAGCATTTT.

The chain joins TRBV11-2 to TRBJ1-3, with D tentatively TRBD1 (6 bases). The CDR3 runs to 14 residues. CDR1 and CDR2 from the germline V gene are SGHAT and FQNNGV. V lost 3 bases and J 8 bases, leaving 14 bases between the germline ends. The CDR3 region is CASSFVLGAHTIYF. CDR3 DNA sequence: TGTGCCAGCAGCTTTGTTCTGGGGGCACACACCATATATTTT.

The V call is TRBV7-2, the J call TRBJ1-6; maybe TRBD1 (6 bases). CDR1 SGHTA and CDR2 FQGNSA come from the germline V gene. The CDR3 is 13 residues long. Between the trimmed V and J ends, which lost 8 bases and 7 bases, there was a span of 12 bases. Here the CDR3 DNA reads TGTGCCAGCTCGGGACAACCGAATTCACCCCTCCACTTT. Encoded protein: CASSGQPNSPLHF.

The chain joins TRBV3-1 (or the pseudogene TRBV3-2) to TRBJ2-5, with D possibly matching TRBD2 (7 bases). This CDR3 has 15 residues. Deletions cut 5 bases from V and 0 bases from J, with 13 bases between. Per germline, CDR1 LGHDT and CDR2 YNNKEL (reference sequence). Here the CDR3 reads CASSGGGGYQETQYF. The CDR3 nucleotides are TGTGCCAGCAGCGGCGGGGGCGGGTACCAAGAGACCCAGTACTTC.

This clone appeared once. The V gene is TRBV4-2, the J gene TRBJ2-3, with 9 bases identical to TRBD2. Germline CDR1 reads LGHNA; CDR2 reads YNFKEQ. V lost 0 bases to trimming and J lost 1 base; unmatched junction nucleotides: 5. This CDR3 has 17 residues. CDR3 nucleotides: TGTGCCAGCAGCCAAGAGCCCCTAGCGGGACGCACAGATACGCAGTATTTT. Translating it yields CASSQEPLAGRTDTQYF.

V is TRBV10-1 and J is TRBJ1-5; D is ambiguous. Germline CDR1 reads WNHNN; CDR2 reads SYGVQD (reference sequence). The germline V and J ends were trimmed by 5 bases and 0 bases, with 5 bases remaining between them. The CDR3 has 13 residues. CDR3 in DNA: TGCGCCAGCAGTCGGGATAGCAATCAGCCCCAGCATTTT. Its translation: CASSRDSNQPQHF.

The chain uses TRBV27 and TRBJ2-7; unclear D gene. The CDR3 contains 12 residues. Germline V lookup: CDR1 MNHEY, CDR2 SMNVEV (reference sequence). The ends were cut back, 5 bases at V and 5 bases at J, with 10 bases in the middle. This chain's CDR3 is CASSRDRHEQYF. The DNA for the CDR3 is TGTGCCAGCAGTCGAGACCGTCACGAGCAGTACTTC.